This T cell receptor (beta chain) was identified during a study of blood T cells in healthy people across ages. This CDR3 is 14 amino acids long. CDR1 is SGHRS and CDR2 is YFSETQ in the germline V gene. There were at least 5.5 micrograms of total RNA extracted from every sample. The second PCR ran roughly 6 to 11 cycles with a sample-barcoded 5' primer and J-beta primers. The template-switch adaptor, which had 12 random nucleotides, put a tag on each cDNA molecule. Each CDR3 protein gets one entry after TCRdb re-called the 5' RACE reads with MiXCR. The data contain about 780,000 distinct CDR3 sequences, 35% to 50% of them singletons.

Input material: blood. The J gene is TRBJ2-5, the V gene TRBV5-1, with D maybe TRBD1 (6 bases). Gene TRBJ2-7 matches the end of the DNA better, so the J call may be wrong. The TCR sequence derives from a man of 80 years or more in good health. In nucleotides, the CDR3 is TGCGCCAGCAGCTTGGCACAGGGAATGGGCGAGCAGTACTTC. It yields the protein CASSLAQGMGEQYF.